Shown below are 16 T cell receptor beta chains from a single sample sequenced in a study of blood T cell repertoires in COVID-19. The table came from immunoSEQ multiplex PCR; TCRdb's copy has only in-frame clones and leaves some out. The data show 150,000 to 200,000 clones, 89% seen once. Sequencing was carried out using PBMCs or T cells enriched from blood (not recorded which). The source of these receptors is a woman under 30 who had recovered from COVID-19.

This clone was counted at least ten times. V is TRBV6-5 and J is TRBJ2-7, with 10 bases lining up with TRBD2. V lost 5 bases to trimming and J lost 1 base; unmatched junction nucleotides: 5. The CDR3 is made up of 15 amino acids. Germline V gives CDR1 MNHEY, CDR2 SVGAGI. The DNA for the CDR3 is TGTGCCAGCAGTCATACTAGCGGGGAATCCTACGAGCAGTACTTC. Protein: CASSHTSGESYEQYF.

This chain uses TRBV19 with TRBJ1-2, with a possible D match to TRBD1 (6 bases). Trimming took off 3 bases at V and 1 base at J, with 15 bases between the two ends. The CDR3 extends over 16 amino acids. Looked up from germline, CDR1 is LNHDA and CDR2 is SQIVND (reference sequence). The CDR3 region has the DNA TGTGCCAGTAGTATCACCGGGGGGCGCGGTAACTATGGCTACACCTTC. It is translated as CASSITGGRGNYGYTF. The full variable domain, completed using reference TRBV19 and TRBJ1-2, is DGGITQSPKYLFRKEGQNVTLSCEQNLNHDAMYWYRQDPGQGLRLIYYSQIVNDFQKGDIAEGYSVSREKKESFPLTVTSAQKNPTAFYLCASSITGGRGNYGYTFGSGTRLTVV.

This chain uses TRBV23-1 with TRBJ1-2, with 7 bases identical to TRBD1. TRBV23-1 is an open reading frame, and its role is uncertain. The CDR3 extends over 15 amino acids. Trimming removed 2 bases from V and 5 bases from J; junction bases left unmatched: 8. DNA of the CDR3: TGCGCCAGCAGTCAAGGGCGGGGACAGAGGTATGGCTACACCTTC. Amino acids: CASSQGRGQRYGYTF.

The chain recombines TRBV7-2 with TRBJ1-2; D gene unclear. This CDR3 has 14 residues. Germline CDR1 reads SGHTA; CDR2 reads FQGNSA. Trimming took off 2 bases at V and 3 bases at J, with 10 bases between the two ends. CDR3 sequence reads: CASSLNGPYYGYTF. DNA of the CDR3: TGTGCCAGCAGCTTAAATGGCCCTTACTATGGCTACACCTTC.

The chain carries TRBV28 and TRBJ2-5; D gene ambiguous. From germline, CDR1 is MDHEN and CDR2 SYDVKM. The CDR3 is 14 amino acids. V gave up 2 bases and J gave up 4 bases, with 11 bases separating them. The CDR3 nucleotides read TGTGCCAGCAGTTTAGAGGAGACGCCAGAGACCCAGTACTTC. Translation gives CASSLEETPETQYF.

The chain links TRBV9 to TRBJ2-5, with unresolved D. Trimming left V 0 bases short and J 3 bases short, with 12 bases between. The germline V gene has CDR1 SGDLS and CDR2 YYNGEE. The CDR3 contains 15 residues. The CDR3 DNA reads TGTGCCAGCAGCGTAGATGCTGTTAGTGAAGAGACCCAGTACTTC. Encoded protein: CASSVDAVSEETQYF.

The chain employs TRBV3-1 (or the pseudogene TRBV3-2) and TRBJ1-1, with D maybe TRBD1 (5 bases). The CDR3 covers 15 residues. The germline CDR1 and CDR2 sequences are LGHDT and YNNKEL (reference sequence). Deletions cut 1 base from V and 5 bases from J, with 14 bases between. CDR3 protein: CASSQGGLPRTEAFF. In DNA, the CDR3 is TGTGCCAGCAGCCAAGGGGGACTCCCAAGGACTGAAGCTTTCTTT.

The genes are TRBV5-4 and TRBJ2-1; 7 bases are shared with TRBD2. CDR1 is SGHNT and CDR2 is YYREEE in the germline V gene (reference sequence). There are 15 residues in the CDR3. V was clipped by 0 bases and J by 9 bases; unmatched bases: 9. CDR3 DNA: TGTGCCAGCAGCTTGGGCGGGAGTGGGGATCGTGAGCAGTTCTTC. Encoded protein: CASSLGGSGDREQFF.

Notes on this clone: Within the sample, other DNA sequences also encode this same CDR3. The V and J genes are TRBV28 and TRBJ2-6; maybe TRBD1 (7 bases). The V gene lost 3 bases and the J gene lost 2 bases, with 17 bases spanning the gap. Germline lookup yields CDR1 MDHEN and CDR2 SYDVKM. The CDR3 consists of 18 residues. The CDR3 region has the DNA TGTGCCAGCAGTTTGCTGGGACAGTCGGGGGCTGGGGCCAACGTCCTGACTTTC. Amino acids: CASSLLGQSGAGANVLTF.

The rearrangement uses TRBV14 and TRBJ2-5; D gene ambiguous. This CDR3 has 13 amino acids. Germline-derived CDR1 and CDR2 are SGHDN and FVKESK. Trimming pared 1 base from V and 5 bases from J, leaving 8 bases between. Here the CDR3 reads CASSQVPLETQYF. In nucleotides, the CDR3 is TGTGCCAGCAGCCAAGTCCCCCTGGAGACCCAGTACTTC.

The table lists this clone with a few counts. The V gene is TRBV6-1, the J gene TRBJ2-5; 14 bases agree with TRBD2. CDR1 is MNHNS and CDR2 is SASEGT in the germline V gene. With 1 base clipped from V and 4 bases from J, the junction kept 17 bases outside the gene matches. This CDR3 region has 21 residues. DNA of the CDR3: TGTGCCAGCAGTGAAGTCTTGGCGGGTAAGGGGACTAGCGGGAGTCGAGAGACCCAGTACTTC. Protein product: CASSEVLAGKGTSGSRETQYF.

This chain joins TRBV18 and TRBJ1-1, with 10 nucleotides matching TRBD1. Germline V gene lookup returns CDR1 KGHSH and CDR2 LQKENI. V lost 4 bases to trimming and J lost 0 bases; unmatched junction nucleotides: 11. This CDR3 is 18 amino acids long. CDR3 DNA: TGTGCCAGCTCACGTAAGGTCGGGACAGGGGAAATGAACACTGAAGCTTTCTTT. This sequence encodes CASSRKVGTGEMNTEAFF. The whole variable domain, remainder taken from reference TRBV18 and TRBJ1-1, is NAGVMQNPRHLVRRRGQEARLRCSPMKGHSHVYWYRQLPEEGLKFMVYLQKENIIDESGMPKERFSAEFPKEGPSILRIQQVVRGDSAAYFCASSRKVGTGEMNTEAFFGQGTRLTVV.

Here the CDR3 reads CASSSGSGERGETQYF. The CDR3, as DNA: TGTGCCAGCAGTTCAGGGTCGGGGGAAAGGGGAGAGACCCAGTACTTC. The chain couples TRBV28 to TRBJ2-5; TRBD2 might be the D (6 bases). Germline-derived CDR1 and CDR2 are MDHEN and SYDVKM. The CDR3 is 16 residues long. V lost 4 bases and J 4 bases, leaving 19 bases between the germline ends.

The chain employs TRBV3-1 (or the pseudogene TRBV3-2) and TRBJ2-1; 8 positions match TRBD2. The CDR3 is 15 residues long. Losses at the gene ends were 5 bases for V and 7 bases for J; bases not matched to a gene: 10. The germline V gene encodes CDR1 LGHDT and CDR2 YNNKEL (reference sequence). CDR3 coding DNA: TGTGCCAGCAGCTCTCGTAGCGGGACTAGGAATGAGCAGTTCTTC. As protein: CASSSRSGTRNEQFF.

V is TRBV7-2 and J is TRBJ2-5; no clear D. Germline loops: CDR1 SGHTA, CDR2 FQGNSA. Between the trimmed V and J ends, which lost 2 bases and 4 bases, there was a span of 11 bases. CDR3 length: 14 amino acids. The CDR3 loop reads CASSLINIRETQYF. CDR3 bases: TGTGCCAGCAGCTTAATAAACATACGAGAGACCCAGTACTTC.

The chain has TRBV5-4 and TRBJ1-1; D uncertain. This CDR3 has 14 residues. V was trimmed by 0 bases and J by 0 bases, leaving 6 bases between them. Germline-derived CDR1 and CDR2 are SGHNT and YYREEE (reference sequence). The CDR3 DNA follows: TGTGCCAGCAGCTTGGGGGGAGTGAACACTGAAGCTTTCTTT. Translation: CASSLGGVNTEAFF.